A single sample gave rise to the 2 T cell receptor beta chains below, sequenced in a study of beta chain features in type 1 diabetes. Study findings and constraints: A moderate, significant TCRB CDR3 shortening appeared in type 1 diabetes across four CD4+ subsets.

All of the isolated RNA was reverse transcribed, so expressed TCRB transcripts were sequenced. The assay was immunoSEQ multiplex PCR, and TCRdb's table has in-frame clones only and misses some. Counted here are 200,000 to 300,000 clones, approximately 20% occurring once; the ten biggest clones make up roughly 0.028%. Their antigen targets remain unknown. Sequencing was carried out using naive CD4+ T cells from blood. The receptors shown here come from a middle-aged woman with type 1 diabetes.

This chain uses TRBV28 with TRBJ2-6, with TRBD2 identical over 7 bases. Germline CDR1 reads MDHEN; CDR2 reads SYDVKM. Trimming removed 6 bases from V and 0 bases from J; junction bases left unmatched: 5. The CDR3 extends over 16 amino acids. The CDR3 DNA reads TGTGCCAGCAGCCCTCCGGGGGGCTCTGGGGCCAACGTCCTGACTTTC. Its translation: CASSPPGGSGANVLTF.

Here the CDR3 reads CAWRRGWAGELFF. The CDR3 coding sequence is TGTGCCTGGAGGAGGGGGTGGGCCGGGGAGCTGTTTTTT. The chain joins TRBV30 to TRBJ2-2, with D possibly TRBD1 on 6 matching bases. V was pared by 3 bases and J by 6 bases, with 11 bases between. The germline V gene encodes CDR1 GTSNPN and CDR2 SVGIG (reference sequence). The CDR3 spans 13 residues.